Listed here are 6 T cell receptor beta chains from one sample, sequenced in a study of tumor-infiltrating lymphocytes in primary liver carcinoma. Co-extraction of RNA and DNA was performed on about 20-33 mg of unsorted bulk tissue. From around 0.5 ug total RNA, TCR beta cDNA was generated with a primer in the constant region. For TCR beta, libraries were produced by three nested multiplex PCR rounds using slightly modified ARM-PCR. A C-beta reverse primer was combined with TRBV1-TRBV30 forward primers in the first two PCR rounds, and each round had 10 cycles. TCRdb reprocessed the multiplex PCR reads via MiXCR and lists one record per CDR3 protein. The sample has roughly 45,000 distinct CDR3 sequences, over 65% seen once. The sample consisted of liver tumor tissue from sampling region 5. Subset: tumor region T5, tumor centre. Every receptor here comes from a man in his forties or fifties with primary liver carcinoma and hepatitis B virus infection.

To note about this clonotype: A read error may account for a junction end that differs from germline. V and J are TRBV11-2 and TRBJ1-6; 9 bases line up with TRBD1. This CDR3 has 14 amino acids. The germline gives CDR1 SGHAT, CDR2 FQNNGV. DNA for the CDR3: TGTGCCAGCAGCATACAGGGGGCCAATTCACCTCTCCACTTT. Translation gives CASSIQGANSPLHF.

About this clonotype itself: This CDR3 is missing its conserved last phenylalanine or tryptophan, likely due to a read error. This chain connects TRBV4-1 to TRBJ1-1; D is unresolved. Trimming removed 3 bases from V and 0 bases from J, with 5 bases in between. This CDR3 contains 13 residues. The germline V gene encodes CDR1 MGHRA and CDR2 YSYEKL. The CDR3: CASSHTVNTEAFL. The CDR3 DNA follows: TGCGCCAGCAGCCACACGGTGAACACTGAAGCTTTCTTA.

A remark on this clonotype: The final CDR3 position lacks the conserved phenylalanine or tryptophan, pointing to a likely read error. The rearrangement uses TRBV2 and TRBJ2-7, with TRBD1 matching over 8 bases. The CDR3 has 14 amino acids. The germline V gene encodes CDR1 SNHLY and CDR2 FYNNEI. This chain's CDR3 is CASSWTGNSFEQYL. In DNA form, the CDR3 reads TGTGCCAGCAGTTGGACAGGGAACTCCTTCGAGCAGTACCTC.

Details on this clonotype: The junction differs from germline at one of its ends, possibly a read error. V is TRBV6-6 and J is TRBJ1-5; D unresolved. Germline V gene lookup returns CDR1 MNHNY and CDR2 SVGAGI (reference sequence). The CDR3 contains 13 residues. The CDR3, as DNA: TGTGCCAGTATGTTTGAAAGCAATCAGCCCCAGCGTTTT. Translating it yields CASMFESNQPQRF.

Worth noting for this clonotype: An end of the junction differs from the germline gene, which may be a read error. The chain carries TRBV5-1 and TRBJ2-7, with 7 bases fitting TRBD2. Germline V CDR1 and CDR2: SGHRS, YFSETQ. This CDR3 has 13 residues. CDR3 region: CTSSFATSNEQYF. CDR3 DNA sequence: TGCACCAGCAGCTTCGCGACTAGCAACGAGCAGTACTTC. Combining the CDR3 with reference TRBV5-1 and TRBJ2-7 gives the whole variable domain KAGVTQTPRYLIKTRGQQVTLSCSPISGHRSVSWYQQTPGQGLQFLFEYFSETQRNKGNFPGRFSGRQFSNSRSEMNVSTLELGDSALYLCTSSFATSNEQYFGPGTRLTVT.

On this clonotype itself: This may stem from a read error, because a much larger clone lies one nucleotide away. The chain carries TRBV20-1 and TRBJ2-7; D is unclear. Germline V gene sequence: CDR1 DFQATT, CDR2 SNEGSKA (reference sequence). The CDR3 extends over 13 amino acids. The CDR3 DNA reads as TGCAGTGCTCTGTTGTCCAGCTCCTACGAGCCGTACTTC. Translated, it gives CSALLSSSYEPYF.